Below are 18 T cell receptor beta chains sequenced from a single sample in a study of neoadjuvant anti-PD-1 for oral cavity cancer. The protocol was immunoSEQ multiplex PCR, while the TCRdb copy is restricted to in-frame clones and leaves out a portion. In the table there are some 15,000 clones, about two thirds of which are singletons. The material was PBMCs, obtained before nivolumab (anti-PD-1) treatment. These receptors came from a person aged 35 to 85 with oral cavity squamous cell carcinoma.

The chain recombines TRBV12-5 with TRBJ1-3; TRBD1 is a possible D gene (5 bases). The CDR3 runs to 16 residues. Trimming removed 4 bases at V and 4 bases at J, with 17 bases between. CDR1 is LGHNT and CDR2 is FRNRAP in the germline V gene. The CDR3: CASGSPRGEAGNTIYF. The CDR3 DNA sequence: TGTGCTAGTGGTTCCCCCCGGGGGGAGGCCGGAAACACCATATATTTT. Filled out from reference TRBV12-5 and TRBJ1-3, the complete variable domain reads DARVTQTPRHKVTEMGQEVTMRCQPILGHNTVFWYRQTMMQGLELLAYFRNRAPLDDSGMPKDRFSAEMPDATLATLKIQPSEPRDSAVYFCASGSPRGEAGNTIYFGEGSWLTVV.

The chain links TRBV19 to TRBJ1-1; maybe TRBD1 (5 bases). CDR1 LNHDA and CDR2 SQIVND come from the germline V gene (reference sequence). The CDR3 runs 16 residues. Deletions cut 3 bases from V and 0 bases from J, with 14 bases between. The CDR3 reads CASSIPGGGVNTEAFF. The CDR3, as DNA: TGTGCCAGTAGTATCCCCGGAGGAGGGGTGAACACTGAAGCTTTCTTT.

This sequence joins TRBV4-1 and TRBJ2-1; no reliable D call. The CDR3 runs to 13 residues. Germline loops: CDR1 MGHRA, CDR2 YSYEKL. V lost 4 bases to trimming and J lost 4 bases, with 8 bases between them. The CDR3, as DNA: TGCGCCAGCAGCCCTTACCAATACAATGAGCAGTTCTTC. This gives the protein CASSPYQYNEQFF.

The chain carries TRBV30 and TRBJ2-7, with no clear D. The V end was cut by 5 bases, the J end by 1 base, with 6 bases between. Germline CDR1 and CDR2: GTSNPN and SVGIG (reference sequence). This CDR3 contains 11 residues. The CDR3 loop is CAWDGSYEQYF. CDR3 nucleotide sequence: TGTGCCTGGGATGGGTCCTACGAGCAGTACTTC.

The chain links TRBV5-4 to TRBJ1-5, with a tentative D call TRBD1 (5 bases). V dropped 2 bases and J dropped 6 bases, with 12 bases sitting between them. CDR3 length equals 14 residues. Germline V gene data show CDR1 as SGHNT and CDR2 as YYREEE (reference sequence). CDR3 sequence (DNA): TGTGCCAGCAGCTTAGAGCCGAGGGGTCAGCCCCAGCATTTT. This codes for CASSLEPRGQPQHF.

This clone turned up a few times. The J gene is TRBJ2-7, the V gene TRBV9; 7 bases match TRBD1. The V gene's germline CDR1 is SGDLS and CDR2 YYNGEE. V gave up 3 bases and J gave up 2 bases; unmatched junction bases: 5. This CDR3 has 14 residues. The CDR3 region has the DNA TGTGCCAGCAGCGCCAGGACAGGAGCCTACGAGCAGTACTTC. This sequence encodes CASSARTGAYEQYF.

The chain recombines TRBV5-1 with TRBJ2-6, with 9 bases aligning to TRBD1. Looked up from germline, CDR1 is SGHRS and CDR2 is YFSETQ. V was clipped by 4 bases and J by 0 bases; unmatched bases: 8. The CDR3 runs 18 residues. CDR3 nucleotides: TGCGCCAGCAGCGGGGGGACAGGGCCTATCTCTGGGGCCAACGTCCTGACTTTC. This gives the protein CASSGGTGPISGANVLTF.

This rearrangement joins TRBV4-1 to TRBJ2-7; 8 positions agree with TRBD1. With V trimmed by 0 bases and J by 3 bases, 4 bases remained unmatched. The CDR3 runs 15 residues. The germline CDR1 and CDR2 sequences are MGHRA and YSYEKL. The CDR3 region is CASSQDLQGVYEQYF. In DNA form, the CDR3 reads TGCGCCAGCAGCCAAGATTTACAGGGGGTCTACGAGCAGTACTTC.

V and J are TRBV13 and TRBJ2-1; D unresolved. This CDR3 contains 12 residues. Trimming removed 2 bases at V and 9 bases at J, with 8 bases between. CDR1 is PRHDT and CDR2 is FYEKMQ in the germline V gene (reference sequence). CDR3 loop: CASSLNYAEQFF. In nucleotides, the CDR3 is TGTGCCAGCAGCTTAAACTATGCTGAGCAGTTCTTC.

V is TRBV12-5 and J is TRBJ2-2, with unresolved D. The germline V gene has CDR1 LGHNT and CDR2 FRNRAP. Trimming removed 7 bases at V and 7 bases at J, with 13 bases between. This CDR3 is 13 amino acids long. This CDR3 is CASALVVGGELFF. CDR3 DNA: TGTGCTAGTGCCCTAGTCGTTGGCGGGGAGCTGTTTTTT.

This rearrangement joins TRBV9 to TRBJ2-3; 10 positions agree with TRBD2. From germline, CDR1 is SGDLS and CDR2 YYNGEE. J was trimmed by 5 bases and V by 4 bases; bases with no gene match: 10. The CDR3 is 16 amino acids. This CDR3 is CASSSGTSVRGDTQYF. CDR3 DNA sequence: TGTGCCAGCAGCTCCGGGACTAGCGTGCGGGGAGATACGCAGTATTTT.

The chain carries TRBV5-1 and TRBJ2-3, with a tentative D call TRBD1 (6 bases). This CDR3 comprises 15 residues. The germline gives CDR1 SGHRS, CDR2 YFSETQ. V shed 4 bases and J shed 2 bases, with 14 bases lying between them. CDR3 nucleotide sequence: TGCGCCAGCAGCCCCCGGGACACCTTCACAGATACGCAGTATTTT. It codes for CASSPRDTFTDTQYF.

This rearrangement joins TRBV7-8 to TRBJ1-6, with D maybe TRBD1 (6 bases). The CDR3 runs 17 residues. CDR1 is SGHVS, CDR2 FQNEAQ, per germline. V lost 0 bases to trimming and J lost 9 bases, with 18 bases between them. The CDR3 reads CASSLAGQQGNGSPLHF. The CDR3 bases are TGTGCCAGCAGCTTAGCTGGCCAACAGGGTAACGGTTCACCCCTCCACTTT.

V usage is TRBV18 and J usage is TRBJ2-5; unclear D gene. The CDR3 runs to 13 residues. The V gene's germline CDR1 is KGHSH and CDR2 LQKENI. Trimming removed 5 bases at V and 2 bases at J, with 9 bases between. The CDR3: CASSSDEQETQYF. The CDR3 coding sequence is TGTGCCAGCTCATCTGACGAACAAGAGACCCAGTACTTC.

This clone was picked up one time. V is TRBV7-8 and J is TRBJ2-1; 14 nucleotides agree with TRBD2. The V gene's germline CDR1 is SGHVS and CDR2 FQNEAQ. This CDR3 region has 16 residues. Germline trimming cut 1 base from V and 7 bases from J; bases unmatched to any gene: 3. Written as DNA, the CDR3 is TGTGCCAGCAGCTTAGTGTGGACTAGCGGGGGGAATGAGCAGTTCTTC. It is translated as CASSLVWTSGGNEQFF.

This clone was seen more than once but under ten times. This chain connects TRBV5-8 to TRBJ2-4; D may be TRBD1 (5 bases). Germline V gene sequence: CDR1 SGHTS, CDR2 YDEGEE. V was pared by 1 base and J by 14 bases, with 13 bases between. The CDR3 contains 12 residues. The CDR3 sequence: CASSLYRSPEYF. The CDR3 nucleotides are TGTGCCAGCAGCTTGTACAGGTCACCGGAGTACTTC.

The rearrangement joins TRBV4-2 to TRBJ2-2, with 7 positions matching TRBD1. This CDR3 is built from 18 residues. With V trimmed by 3 bases and J by 0 bases, 10 bases remained unmatched. Germline V lookup: CDR1 LGHNA, CDR2 YNFKEQ. This CDR3 is CASSQDDRAKANTGELFF. The CDR3 DNA follows: TGTGCCAGCAGCCAGGATGACAGGGCAAAGGCGAACACCGGGGAGCTGTTTTTT.

This clone was picked up a small number of times. The chain carries TRBV18 and TRBJ1-6; 7 bases agree with TRBD1. The V segment lost 2 bases and the J segment 7 bases; nucleotides outside the gene matches: 8. The CDR3 has 16 amino acids. Germline V gene sequence: CDR1 KGHSH, CDR2 LQKENI. The CDR3 sequence: CASSPNRGLENSPLHF. The CDR3 DNA sequence: TGTGCCAGCTCACCAAACAGGGGATTAGAGAATTCACCCCTCCACTTT.